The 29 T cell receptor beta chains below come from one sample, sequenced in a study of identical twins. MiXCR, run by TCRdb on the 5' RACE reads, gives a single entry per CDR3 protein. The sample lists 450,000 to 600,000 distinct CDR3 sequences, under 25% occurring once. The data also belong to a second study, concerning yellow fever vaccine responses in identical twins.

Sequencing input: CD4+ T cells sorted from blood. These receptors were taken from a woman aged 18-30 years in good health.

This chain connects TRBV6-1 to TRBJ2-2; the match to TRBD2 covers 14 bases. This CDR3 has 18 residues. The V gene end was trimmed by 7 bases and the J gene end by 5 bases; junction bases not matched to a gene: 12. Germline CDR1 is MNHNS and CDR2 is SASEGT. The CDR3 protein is CASTNGGLAGVRTGELFF. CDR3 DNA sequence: TGTGCCAGCACCAACGGGGGACTAGCGGGAGTTCGAACCGGGGAGCTGTTTTTT.

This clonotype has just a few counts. The CDR3 loop reads CASSLSGGSGANVLTF. The CDR3 DNA reads TGCGCCAGCAGCTTATCAGGGGGCTCTGGGGCCAACGTCCTGACTTTC. This chain links TRBV5-1 with TRBJ2-6; 7 bases fit TRBD1. J was trimmed by 0 bases and V by 2 bases; bases with no gene match: 2. The CDR3 is 16 residues long. Germline loops: CDR1 SGHRS, CDR2 YFSETQ. Variable domain in full (rest from reference TRBV5-1 and TRBJ2-6): KAGVTQTPRYLIKTRGQQVTLSCSPISGHRSVSWYQQTPGQGLQFLFEYFSETQRNKGNFPGRFSGRQFSNSRSEMNVSTLELGDSALYLCASSLSGGSGANVLTFGAGSRLTVL.

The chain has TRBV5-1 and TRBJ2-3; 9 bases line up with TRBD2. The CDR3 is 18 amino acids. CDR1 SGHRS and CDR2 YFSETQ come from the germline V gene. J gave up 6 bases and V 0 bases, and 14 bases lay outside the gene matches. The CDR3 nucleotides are TGCGCCAGCAGCTTGGGCGTGGGGTCTAGCGGGGCCTTGGATACGCAGTATTTT. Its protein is CASSLGVGSSGALDTQYF.

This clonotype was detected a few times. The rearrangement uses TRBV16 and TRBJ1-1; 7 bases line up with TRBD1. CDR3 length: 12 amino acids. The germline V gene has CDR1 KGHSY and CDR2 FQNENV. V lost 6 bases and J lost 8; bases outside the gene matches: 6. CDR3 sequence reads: CASSRTGLEAFF. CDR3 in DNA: TGTGCCAGCAGTCGGACAGGTCTCGAAGCTTTCTTT. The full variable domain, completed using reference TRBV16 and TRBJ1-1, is GEEVAQTPKHLVRGEGQKAKLYCAPIKGHSYVFWYQQVLKNEFKFLISFQNENVFDETGMPKERFSAKCLPNSPCSLEIQATKLEDSAVYFCASSRTGLEAFFGQGTRLTVV.

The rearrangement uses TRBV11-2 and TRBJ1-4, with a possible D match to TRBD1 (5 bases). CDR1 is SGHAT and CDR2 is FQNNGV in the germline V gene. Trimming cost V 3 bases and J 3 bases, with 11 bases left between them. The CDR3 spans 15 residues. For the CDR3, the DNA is TGTGCCAGCAGCTTTGCGAGGGACCCTAATGAAAAACTGTTTTTT. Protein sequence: CASSFARDPNEKLFF.

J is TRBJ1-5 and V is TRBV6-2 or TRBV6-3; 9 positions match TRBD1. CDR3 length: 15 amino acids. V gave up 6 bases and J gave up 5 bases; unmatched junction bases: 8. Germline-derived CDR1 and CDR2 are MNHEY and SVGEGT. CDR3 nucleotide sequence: TGTGCCAGCAGGACAGGGGGGAATGCCCATCAGCCCCAGCATTTT. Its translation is CASRTGGNAHQPQHF.

For the CDR3, the DNA is TGTGCCAGCAGCAGCGACAGCTTACCCTCCTATGGCTACACCTTC. It specifies CASSSDSLPSYGYTF. The chain combines TRBV7-9 with TRBJ1-2; TRBD1 is a possible D gene (5 bases). Trimming took 5 bases from V and 4 from J, leaving 17 bases between them. Germline loops: CDR1 SEHNR, CDR2 FQNEAQ (reference sequence). The CDR3 spans 15 residues.

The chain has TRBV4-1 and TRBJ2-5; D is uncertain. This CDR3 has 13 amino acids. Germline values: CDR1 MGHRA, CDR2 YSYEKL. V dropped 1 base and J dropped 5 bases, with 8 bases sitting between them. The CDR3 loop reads CASSQVPVETQYF. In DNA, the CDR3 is TGCGCCAGCAGCCAAGTTCCGGTTGAGACCCAGTACTTC.

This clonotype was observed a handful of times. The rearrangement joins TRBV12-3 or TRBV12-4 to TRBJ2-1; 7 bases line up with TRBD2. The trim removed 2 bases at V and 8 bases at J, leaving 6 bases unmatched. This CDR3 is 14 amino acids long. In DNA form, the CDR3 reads TGTGCCAGCAGTTTATTGAGCGGGACGGATGAGCAGTTCTTC. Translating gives CASSLLSGTDEQFF.

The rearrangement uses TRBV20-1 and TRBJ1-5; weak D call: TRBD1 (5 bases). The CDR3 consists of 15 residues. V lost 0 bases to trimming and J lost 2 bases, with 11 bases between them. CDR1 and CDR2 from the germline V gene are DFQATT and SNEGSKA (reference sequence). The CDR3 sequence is CSARDRAAGNQPQHF. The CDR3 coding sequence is TGCAGTGCTAGAGACAGGGCGGCGGGCAATCAGCCCCAGCATTTT.

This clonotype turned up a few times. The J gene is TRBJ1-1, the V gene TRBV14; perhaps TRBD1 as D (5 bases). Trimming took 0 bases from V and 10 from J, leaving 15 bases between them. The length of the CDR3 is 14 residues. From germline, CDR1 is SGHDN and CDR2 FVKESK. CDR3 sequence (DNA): TGTGCCAGCAGCCAAGATATGGCAGGGCTTCGAGCTTTCTTT. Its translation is CASSQDMAGLRAFF.

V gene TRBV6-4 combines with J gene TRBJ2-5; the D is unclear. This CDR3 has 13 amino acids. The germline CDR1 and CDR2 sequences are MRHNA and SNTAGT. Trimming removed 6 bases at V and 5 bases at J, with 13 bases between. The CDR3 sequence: CASSRLIWETQYF. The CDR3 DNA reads TGTGCCAGCAGCAGACTGATCTGGGAGACCCAGTACTTC.

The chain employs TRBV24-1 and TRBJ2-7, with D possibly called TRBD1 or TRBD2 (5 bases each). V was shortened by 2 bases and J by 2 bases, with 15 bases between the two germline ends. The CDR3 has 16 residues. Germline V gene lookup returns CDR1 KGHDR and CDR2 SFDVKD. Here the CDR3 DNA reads TGTGCCACCAGTGATTACCTACGGCCGGGACCCTACGAGCAGTACGTC. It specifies CATSDYLRPGPYEQYV.

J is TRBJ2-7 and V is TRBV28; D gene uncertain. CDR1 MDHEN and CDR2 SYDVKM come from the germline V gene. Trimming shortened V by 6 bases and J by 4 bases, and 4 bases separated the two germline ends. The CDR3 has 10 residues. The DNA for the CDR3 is TGTGCCAGCAGAGGATACGAGCAGTACTTC. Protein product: CASRGYEQYF.

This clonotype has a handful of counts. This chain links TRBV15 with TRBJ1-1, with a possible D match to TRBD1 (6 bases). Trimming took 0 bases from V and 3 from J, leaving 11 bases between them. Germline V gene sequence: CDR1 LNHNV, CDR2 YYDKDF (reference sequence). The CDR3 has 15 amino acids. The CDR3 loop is CATSRDGGPDTEAFF. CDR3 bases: TGTGCCACCAGCAGAGATGGGGGGCCGGACACTGAAGCTTTCTTT.

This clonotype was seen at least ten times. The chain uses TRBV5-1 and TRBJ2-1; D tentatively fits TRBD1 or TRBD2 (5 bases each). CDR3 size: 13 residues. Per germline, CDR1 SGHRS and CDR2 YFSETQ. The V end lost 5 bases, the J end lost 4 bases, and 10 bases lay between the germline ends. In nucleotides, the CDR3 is TGCGCCAGCAGTAGGGACGGATACAATGAGCAGTTCTTC. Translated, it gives CASSRDGYNEQFF.

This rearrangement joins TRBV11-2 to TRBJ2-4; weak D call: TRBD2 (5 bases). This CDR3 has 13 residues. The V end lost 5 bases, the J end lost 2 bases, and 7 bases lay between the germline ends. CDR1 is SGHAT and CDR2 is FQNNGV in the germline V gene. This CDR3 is CASSPGTKNIQYF. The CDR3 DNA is TGTGCCAGCAGCCCGGGGACCAAAAACATTCAGTACTTC.

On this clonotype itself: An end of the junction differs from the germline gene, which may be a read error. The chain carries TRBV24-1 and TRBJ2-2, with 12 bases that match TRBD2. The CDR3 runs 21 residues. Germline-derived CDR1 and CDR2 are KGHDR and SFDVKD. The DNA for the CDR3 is TGTGCCGCCAGTTATTTTTGGGCCCCACTAGCGGGGGGTTCGAACACCGGGGAGCTGTTTTTT. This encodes CAASYFWAPLAGGSNTGELFF.

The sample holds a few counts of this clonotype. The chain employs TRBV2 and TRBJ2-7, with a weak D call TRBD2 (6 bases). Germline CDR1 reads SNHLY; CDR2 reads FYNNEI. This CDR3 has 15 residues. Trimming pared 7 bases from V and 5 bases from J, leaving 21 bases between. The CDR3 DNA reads TGTGCCAGCATTAAAAGGCGGGAAGGCAACAACGAGCAGTACTTC. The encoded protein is CASIKRREGNNEQYF.

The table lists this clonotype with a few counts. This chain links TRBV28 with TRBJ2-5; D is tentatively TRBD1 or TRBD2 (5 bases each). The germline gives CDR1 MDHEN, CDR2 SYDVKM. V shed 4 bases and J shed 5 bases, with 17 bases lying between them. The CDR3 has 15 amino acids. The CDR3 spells CASSSRQSWGETQYF. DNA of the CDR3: TGTGCCAGCAGTTCCAGACAGAGCTGGGGGGAGACCCAGTACTTC.

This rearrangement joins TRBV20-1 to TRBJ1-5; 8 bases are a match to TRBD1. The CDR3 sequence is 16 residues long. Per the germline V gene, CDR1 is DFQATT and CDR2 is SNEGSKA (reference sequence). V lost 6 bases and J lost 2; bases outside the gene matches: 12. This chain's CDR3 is CSAGLNPGQGNQPQHF. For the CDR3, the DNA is TGCAGTGCCGGCCTGAACCCGGGACAGGGCAATCAGCCCCAGCATTTT.

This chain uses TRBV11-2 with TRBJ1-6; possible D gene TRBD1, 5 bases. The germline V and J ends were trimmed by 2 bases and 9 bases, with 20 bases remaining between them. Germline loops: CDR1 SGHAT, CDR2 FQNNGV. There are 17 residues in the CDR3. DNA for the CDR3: TGTGCCAGCAGCTTAAGGGACTCTTACATAGTCGGTTCACCCCTCCACTTT. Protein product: CASSLRDSYIVGSPLHF.

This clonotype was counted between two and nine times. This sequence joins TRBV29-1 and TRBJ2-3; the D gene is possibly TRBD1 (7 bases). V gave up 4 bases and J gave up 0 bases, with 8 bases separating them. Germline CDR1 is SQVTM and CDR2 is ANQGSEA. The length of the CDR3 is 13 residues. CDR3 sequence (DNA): TGCAGCGTTGCAGGGGGGAGCACAGATACGCAGTATTTT. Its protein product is CSVAGGSTDTQYF.

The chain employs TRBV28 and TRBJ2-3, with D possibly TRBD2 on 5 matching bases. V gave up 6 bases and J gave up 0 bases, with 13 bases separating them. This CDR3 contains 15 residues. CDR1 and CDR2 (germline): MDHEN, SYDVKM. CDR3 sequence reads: CASRALVISTDTQYF. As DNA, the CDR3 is TGTGCCAGCAGAGCACTAGTGATTAGCACAGATACGCAGTATTTT.

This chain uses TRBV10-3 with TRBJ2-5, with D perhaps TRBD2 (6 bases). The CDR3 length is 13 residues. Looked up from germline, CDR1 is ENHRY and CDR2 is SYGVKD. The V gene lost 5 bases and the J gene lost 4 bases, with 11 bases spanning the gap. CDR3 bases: TGTGCCATCAGTCCCGGGGAGGTAGAGACCCAGTACTTC. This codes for CAISPGEVETQYF.

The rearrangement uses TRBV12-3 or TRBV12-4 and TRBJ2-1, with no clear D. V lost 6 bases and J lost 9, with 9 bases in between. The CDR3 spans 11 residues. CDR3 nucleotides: TGTGCCAGCAGCCCGCGGAGTGAGCAGTTCTTC. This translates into CASSPRSEQFF.

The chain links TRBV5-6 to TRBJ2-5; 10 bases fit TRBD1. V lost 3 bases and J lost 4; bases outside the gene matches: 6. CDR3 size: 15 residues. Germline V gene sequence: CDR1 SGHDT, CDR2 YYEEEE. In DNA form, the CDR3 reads TGTGCCAGCAGCTCAGGGACAGGGGAGAGAGAGACCCAGTACTTC. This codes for CASSSGTGERETQYF.

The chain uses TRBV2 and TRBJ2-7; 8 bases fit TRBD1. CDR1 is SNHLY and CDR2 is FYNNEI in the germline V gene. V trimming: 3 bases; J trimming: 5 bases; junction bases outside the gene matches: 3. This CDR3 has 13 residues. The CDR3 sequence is CASSDRGPDEQYV. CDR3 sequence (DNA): TGTGCCAGCAGTGACAGGGGGCCCGACGAGCAGTACGTC.

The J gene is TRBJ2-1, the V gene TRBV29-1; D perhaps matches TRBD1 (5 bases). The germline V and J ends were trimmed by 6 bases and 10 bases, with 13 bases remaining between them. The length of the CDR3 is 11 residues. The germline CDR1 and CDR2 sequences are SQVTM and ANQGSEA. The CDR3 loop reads CSVSRGSEQFF. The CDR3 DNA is TGCAGCGTAAGTAGGGGTTCCGAGCAGTTCTTC.